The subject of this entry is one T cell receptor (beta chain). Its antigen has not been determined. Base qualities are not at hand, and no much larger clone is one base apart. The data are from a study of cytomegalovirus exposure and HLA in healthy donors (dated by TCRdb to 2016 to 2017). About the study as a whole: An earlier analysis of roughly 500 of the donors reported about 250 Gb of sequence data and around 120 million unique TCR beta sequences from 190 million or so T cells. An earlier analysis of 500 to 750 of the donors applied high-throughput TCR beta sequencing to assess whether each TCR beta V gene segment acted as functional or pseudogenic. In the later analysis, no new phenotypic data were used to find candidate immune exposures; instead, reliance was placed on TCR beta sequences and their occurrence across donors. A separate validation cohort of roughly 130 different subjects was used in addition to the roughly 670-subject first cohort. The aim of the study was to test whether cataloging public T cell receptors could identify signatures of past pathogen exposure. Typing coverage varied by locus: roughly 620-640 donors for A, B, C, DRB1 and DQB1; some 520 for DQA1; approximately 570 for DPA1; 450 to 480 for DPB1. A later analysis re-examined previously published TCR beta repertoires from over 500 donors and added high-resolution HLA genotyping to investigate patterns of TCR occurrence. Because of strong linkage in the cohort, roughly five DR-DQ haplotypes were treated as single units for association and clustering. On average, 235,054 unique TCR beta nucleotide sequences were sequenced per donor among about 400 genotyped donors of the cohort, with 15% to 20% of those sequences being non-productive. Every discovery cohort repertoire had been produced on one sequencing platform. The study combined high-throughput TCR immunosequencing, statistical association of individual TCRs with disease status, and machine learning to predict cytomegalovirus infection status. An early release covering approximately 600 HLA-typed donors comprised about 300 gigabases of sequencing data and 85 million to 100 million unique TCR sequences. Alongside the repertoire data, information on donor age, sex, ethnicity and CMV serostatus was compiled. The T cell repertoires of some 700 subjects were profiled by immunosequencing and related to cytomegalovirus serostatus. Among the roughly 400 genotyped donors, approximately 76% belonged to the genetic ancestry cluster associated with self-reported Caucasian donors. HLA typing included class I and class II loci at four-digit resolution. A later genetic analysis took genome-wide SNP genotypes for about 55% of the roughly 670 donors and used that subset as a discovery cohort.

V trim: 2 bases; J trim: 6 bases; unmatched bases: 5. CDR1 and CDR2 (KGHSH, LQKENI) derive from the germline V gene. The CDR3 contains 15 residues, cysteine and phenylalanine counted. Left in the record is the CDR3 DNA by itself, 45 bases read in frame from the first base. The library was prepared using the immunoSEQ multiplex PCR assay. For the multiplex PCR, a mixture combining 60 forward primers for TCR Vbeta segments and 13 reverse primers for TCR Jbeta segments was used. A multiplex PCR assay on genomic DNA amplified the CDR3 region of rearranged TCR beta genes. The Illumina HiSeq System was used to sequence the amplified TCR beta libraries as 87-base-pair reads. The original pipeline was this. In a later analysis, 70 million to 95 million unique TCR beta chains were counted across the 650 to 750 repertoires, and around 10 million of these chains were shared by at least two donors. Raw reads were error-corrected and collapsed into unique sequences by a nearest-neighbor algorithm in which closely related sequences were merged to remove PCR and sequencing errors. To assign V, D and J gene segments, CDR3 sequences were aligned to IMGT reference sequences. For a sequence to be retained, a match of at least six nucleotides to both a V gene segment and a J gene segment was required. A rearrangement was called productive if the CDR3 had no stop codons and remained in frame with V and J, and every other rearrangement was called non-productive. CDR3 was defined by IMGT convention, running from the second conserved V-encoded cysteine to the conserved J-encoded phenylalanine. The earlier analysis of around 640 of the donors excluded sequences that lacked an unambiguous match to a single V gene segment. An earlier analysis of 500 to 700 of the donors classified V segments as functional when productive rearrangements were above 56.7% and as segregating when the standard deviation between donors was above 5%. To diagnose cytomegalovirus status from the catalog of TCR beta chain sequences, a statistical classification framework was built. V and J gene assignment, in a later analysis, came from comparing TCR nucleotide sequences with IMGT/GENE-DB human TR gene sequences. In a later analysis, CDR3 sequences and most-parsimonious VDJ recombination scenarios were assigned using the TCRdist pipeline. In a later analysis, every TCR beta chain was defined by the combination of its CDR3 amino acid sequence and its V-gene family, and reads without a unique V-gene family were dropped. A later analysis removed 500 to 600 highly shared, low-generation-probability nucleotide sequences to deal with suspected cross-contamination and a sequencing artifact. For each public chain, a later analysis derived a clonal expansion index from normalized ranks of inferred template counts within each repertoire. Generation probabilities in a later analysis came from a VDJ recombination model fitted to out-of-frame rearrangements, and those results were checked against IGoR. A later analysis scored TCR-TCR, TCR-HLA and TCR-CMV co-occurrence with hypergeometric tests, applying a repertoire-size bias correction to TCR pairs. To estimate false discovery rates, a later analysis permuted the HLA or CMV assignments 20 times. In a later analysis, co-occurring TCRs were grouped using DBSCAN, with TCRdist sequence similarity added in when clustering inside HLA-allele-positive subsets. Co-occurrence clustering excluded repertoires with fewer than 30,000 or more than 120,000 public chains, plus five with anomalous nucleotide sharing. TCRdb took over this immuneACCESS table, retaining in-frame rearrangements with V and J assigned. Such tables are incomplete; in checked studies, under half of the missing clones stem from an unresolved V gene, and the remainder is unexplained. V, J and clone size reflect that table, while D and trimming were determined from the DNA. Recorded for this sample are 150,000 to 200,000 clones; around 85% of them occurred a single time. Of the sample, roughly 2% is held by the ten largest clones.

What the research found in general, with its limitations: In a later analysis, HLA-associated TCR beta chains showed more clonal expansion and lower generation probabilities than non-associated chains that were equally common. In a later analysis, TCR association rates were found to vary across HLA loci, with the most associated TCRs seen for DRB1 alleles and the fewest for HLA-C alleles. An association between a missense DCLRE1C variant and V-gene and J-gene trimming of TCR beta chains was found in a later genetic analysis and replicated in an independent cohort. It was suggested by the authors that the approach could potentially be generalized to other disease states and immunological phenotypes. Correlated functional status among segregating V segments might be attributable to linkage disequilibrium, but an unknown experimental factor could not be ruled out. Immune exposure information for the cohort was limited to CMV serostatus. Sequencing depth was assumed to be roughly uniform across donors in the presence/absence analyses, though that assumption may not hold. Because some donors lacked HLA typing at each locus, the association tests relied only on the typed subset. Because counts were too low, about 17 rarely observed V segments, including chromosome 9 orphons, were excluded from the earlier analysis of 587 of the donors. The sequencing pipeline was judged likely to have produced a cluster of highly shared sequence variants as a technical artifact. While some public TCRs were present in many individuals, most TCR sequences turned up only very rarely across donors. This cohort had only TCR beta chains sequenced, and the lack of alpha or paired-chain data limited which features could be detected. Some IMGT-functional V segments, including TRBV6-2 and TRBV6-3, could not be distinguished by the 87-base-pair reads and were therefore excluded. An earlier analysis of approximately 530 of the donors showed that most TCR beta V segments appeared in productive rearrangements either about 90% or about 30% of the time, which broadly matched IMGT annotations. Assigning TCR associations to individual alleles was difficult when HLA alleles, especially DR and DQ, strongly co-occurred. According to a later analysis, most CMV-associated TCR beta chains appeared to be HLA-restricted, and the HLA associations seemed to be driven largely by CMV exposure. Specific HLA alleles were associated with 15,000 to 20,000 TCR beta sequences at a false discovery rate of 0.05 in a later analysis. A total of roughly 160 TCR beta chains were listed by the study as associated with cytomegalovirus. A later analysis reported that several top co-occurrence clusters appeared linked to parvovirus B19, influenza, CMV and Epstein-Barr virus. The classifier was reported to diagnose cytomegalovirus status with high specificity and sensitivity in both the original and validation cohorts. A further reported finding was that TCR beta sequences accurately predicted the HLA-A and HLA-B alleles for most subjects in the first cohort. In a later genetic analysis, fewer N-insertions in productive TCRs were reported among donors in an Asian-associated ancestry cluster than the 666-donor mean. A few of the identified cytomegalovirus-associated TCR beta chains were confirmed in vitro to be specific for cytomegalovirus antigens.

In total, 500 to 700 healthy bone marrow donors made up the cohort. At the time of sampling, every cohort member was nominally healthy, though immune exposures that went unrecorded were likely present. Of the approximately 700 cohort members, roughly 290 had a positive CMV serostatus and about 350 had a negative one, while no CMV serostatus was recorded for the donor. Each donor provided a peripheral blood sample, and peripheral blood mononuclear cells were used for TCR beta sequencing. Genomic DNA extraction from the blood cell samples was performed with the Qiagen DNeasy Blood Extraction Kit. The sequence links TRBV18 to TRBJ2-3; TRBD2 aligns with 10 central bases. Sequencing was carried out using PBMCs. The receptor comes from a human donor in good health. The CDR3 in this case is CASSPGAGGLDTQYF. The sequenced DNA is TGTGCCAGCTCACCAGGAGCGGGGGGGCTTGATACGCAGTATTTT.